This T cell receptor beta chain appears in the sequencing data of a study of T cells after yellow fever vaccination. TCRdb re-called the 5' RACE reads with MiXCR, one entry per CDR3 protein. The sample has approximately 600,000 distinct CDR3 sequences, about 12% seen once. The sample holds a few counts of this clonotype. CDR1 is SGHVS, CDR2 FQNEAQ, per germline. The CDR3 has 12 residues. Between the trimmed V and J ends, which lost 5 bases and 7 bases, there was a span of 8 bases. The receptor's source is a man aged 25 to 45 who received the YFV17D yellow fever vaccine. The rearrangement uses TRBV7-8 and TRBJ2-2, with D possibly being TRBD1 (5 bases). Sequenced material: PBMCs, taken on the day of the yellow fever booster vaccination. CDR3 coding DNA: TGTGCCAGCAGCAAAGACAGCGGGGAGCTGTTTTTT. This translates into CASSKDSGELFF.